The clone carrying this T cell receptor beta chain has only one observation. Original data processing: Reference gene primer amplification in the assay estimated nucleated cell counts. The table came from immunoSEQ multiplex PCR; TCRdb's copy has only in-frame clones and leaves some out. That table furnishes V, J and clone size, whereas the DNA furnished D and trimming. The table lists some 120,000 clones, around 82% of them singletons. Germline V gene data show CDR1 as MNHNY and CDR2 as SVGAGI (reference sequence). The CDR3 has 15 residues. J lost 5 bases, V lost 5 bases, and 5 bases had no gene match. This sample stems from a study of blood T cell repertoires in COVID-19. Study overall: Spain, Italy and the United States supplied samples that represented acute and convalescent COVID-19. Sample material is recorded as cDNA or gDNA derived from T cells, B-cell-depleted T cells, or PBMCs.

The specimen sequenced was peripheral blood. The receptor's source is a woman in her thirties who had recovered from COVID-19. This rearrangement joins TRBV6-6 to TRBJ2-1; 11 bases are shared with TRBD2. The CDR3 sequence is CASSPGLAANNEQFF. The CDR3 DNA reads TGTGCCAGCAGTCCGGGACTAGCGGCTAACAATGAGCAGTTCTTC.